The entry below describes one TCR beta chain. Antigen specificity is unknown. Germline assignment: CDR1 SEHNR and CDR2 FQNEAQ (reference sequence). The junction had 8 bases not matched to a gene; V was cut back by 2 bases and J by 7 bases. The CDR3 consists of 15 residues. This sample stems from a study of cytomegalovirus exposure and HLA in healthy donors. Study-wide results and limits: Reports indicated that the classifier achieved high specificity and sensitivity in diagnosing cytomegalovirus status. The study reported that TCR beta sequences accurately predicted HLA-A and HLA-B alleles in most subjects. Later analysis indicated greater clonal expansion among HLA-associated TCR beta chains than among equally common other chains.

The PCR employed 60 Vbeta primers together with 13 Jbeta primers. In the original analysis: Later reanalysis found tens of millions of unique TCR beta chains, 10 million to 14 million of them shared. Generated by immunoSEQ multiplex PCR, the TCRdb table keeps only in-frame clones and is missing some. The V and J calls and clone size are taken from that table; D and trimming were inferred from the DNA. The sample consists of 74,000 or so clones, approximately 75% of them appearing once. The sample was PBMCs. This receptor was taken from a woman aged 35 to 49 in good health and CMV-seronegative. The chain is built from TRBV7-9 and TRBJ2-1; 7 bases agree with TRBD2. The CDR3 region is CASSLTAGRRNEQFF. CDR3 sequence (DNA): TGTGCCAGCAGCTTAACAGCGGGGAGGCGGAATGAGCAGTTCTTC.